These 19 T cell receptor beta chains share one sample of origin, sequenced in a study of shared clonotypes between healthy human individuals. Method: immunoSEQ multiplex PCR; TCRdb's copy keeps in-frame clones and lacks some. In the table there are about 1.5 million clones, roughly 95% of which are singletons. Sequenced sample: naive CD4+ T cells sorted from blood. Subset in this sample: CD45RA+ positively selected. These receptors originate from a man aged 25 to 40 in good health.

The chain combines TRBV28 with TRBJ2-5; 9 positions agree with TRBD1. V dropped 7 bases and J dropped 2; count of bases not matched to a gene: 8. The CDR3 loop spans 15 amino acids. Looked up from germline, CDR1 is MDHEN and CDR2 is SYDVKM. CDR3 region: CASNMNRGRQETQYF. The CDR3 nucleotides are TGTGCCAGCAATATGAACAGGGGGCGTCAAGAGACCCAGTACTTC.

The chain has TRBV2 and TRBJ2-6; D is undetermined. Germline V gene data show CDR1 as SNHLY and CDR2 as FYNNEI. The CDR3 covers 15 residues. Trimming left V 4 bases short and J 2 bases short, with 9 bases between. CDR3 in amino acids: CASSVTAPGANVLTF. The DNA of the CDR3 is TGTGCCAGCAGTGTTACAGCTCCTGGGGCCAACGTCCTGACTTTC.

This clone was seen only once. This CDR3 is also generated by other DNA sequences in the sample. CDR3 bases: TGCGCCAGCAGCCTCGGGGGGCGGAGCTCCTACAATGAGCAGTTCTTC. Translation: CASSLGGRSSYNEQFF. The rearrangement links TRBV5-1 to TRBJ2-1; TRBD2 is a possible D gene (7 bases). With 4 bases removed from V and 0 bases from J, the gap between germline ends came to 14 bases. The germline CDR1 and CDR2 sequences are SGHRS and YFSETQ. This CDR3 is built from 16 residues.

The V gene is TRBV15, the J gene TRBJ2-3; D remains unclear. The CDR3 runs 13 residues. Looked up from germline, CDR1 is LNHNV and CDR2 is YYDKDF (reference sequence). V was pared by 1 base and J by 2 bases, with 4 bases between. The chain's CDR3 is CATSRADTDTQYF. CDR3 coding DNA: TGTGCCACCAGCAGAGCAGACACAGATACGCAGTATTTT.

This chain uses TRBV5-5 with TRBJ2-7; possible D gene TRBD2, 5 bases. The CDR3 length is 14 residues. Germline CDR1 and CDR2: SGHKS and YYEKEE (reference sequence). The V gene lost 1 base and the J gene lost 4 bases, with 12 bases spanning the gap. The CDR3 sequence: CASSLLRGGYEQYF. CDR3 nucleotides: TGTGCCAGCAGCTTGCTCCGTGGCGGGTACGAGCAGTACTTC.

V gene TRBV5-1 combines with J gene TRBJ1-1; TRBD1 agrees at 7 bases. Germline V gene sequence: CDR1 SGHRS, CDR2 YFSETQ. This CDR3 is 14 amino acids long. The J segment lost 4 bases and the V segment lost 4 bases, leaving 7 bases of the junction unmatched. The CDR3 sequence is CASSLTTGSTEAFF. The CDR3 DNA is TGCGCCAGCAGCCTAACGACAGGGAGCACTGAAGCTTTCTTT.

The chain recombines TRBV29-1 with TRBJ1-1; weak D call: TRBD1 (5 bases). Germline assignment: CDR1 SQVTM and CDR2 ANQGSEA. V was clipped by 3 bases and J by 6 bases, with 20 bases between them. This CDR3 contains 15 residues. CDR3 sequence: CSVEGMSQGVSEAFF. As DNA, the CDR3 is TGCAGCGTTGAGGGTATGAGTCAGGGAGTCTCTGAAGCTTTCTTT.

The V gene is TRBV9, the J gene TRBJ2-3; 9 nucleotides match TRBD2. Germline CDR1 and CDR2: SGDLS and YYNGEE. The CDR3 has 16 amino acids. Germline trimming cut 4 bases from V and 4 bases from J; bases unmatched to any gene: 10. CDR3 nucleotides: TGTGCCAGCAGCCTCCTAGCGGGACCTCAGGCAGATACGCAGTATTTT. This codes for CASSLLAGPQADTQYF.

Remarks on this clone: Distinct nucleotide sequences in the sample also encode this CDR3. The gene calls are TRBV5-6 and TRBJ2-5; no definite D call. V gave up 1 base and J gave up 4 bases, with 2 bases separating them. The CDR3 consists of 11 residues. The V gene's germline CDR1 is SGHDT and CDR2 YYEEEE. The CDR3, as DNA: TGTGCCAGCAGCTTGTTAGAGACCCAGTACTTC. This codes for CASSLLETQYF. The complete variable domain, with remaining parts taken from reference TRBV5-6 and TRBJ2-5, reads DAGVTQSPTHLIKTRGQQVTLRCSPKSGHDTVSWYQQALGQGPQFIFQYYEEEERQRGNFPDRFSGHQFPNYSSELNVNALLLGDSALYLCASSLLETQYFGPGTRLLVL.

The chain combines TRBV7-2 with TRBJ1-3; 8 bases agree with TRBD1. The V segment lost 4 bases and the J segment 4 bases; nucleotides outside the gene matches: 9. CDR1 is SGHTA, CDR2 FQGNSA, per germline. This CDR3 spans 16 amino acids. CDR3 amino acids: CASSSLDRVVGNTIYF. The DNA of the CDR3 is TGTGCCAGCAGCTCATTGGACAGGGTGGTCGGAAACACCATATATTTT.

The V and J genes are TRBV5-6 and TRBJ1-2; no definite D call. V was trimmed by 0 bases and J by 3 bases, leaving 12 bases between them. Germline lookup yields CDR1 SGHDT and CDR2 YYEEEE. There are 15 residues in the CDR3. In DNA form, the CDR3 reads TGTGCCAGCAGCTTGGGCCCCCCCGAATACTATGGCTACACCTTC. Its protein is CASSLGPPEYYGYTF. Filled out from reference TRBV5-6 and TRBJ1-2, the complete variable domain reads DAGVTQSPTHLIKTRGQQVTLRCSPKSGHDTVSWYQQALGQGPQFIFQYYEEEERQRGNFPDRFSGHQFPNYSSELNVNALLLGDSALYLCASSLGPPEYYGYTFGSGTRLTVV.

CDR3 DNA: TGTGCCAGCATTGACAGGGCCCTCGGGGGCTACACCTTC. Translation: CASIDRALGGYTF. The chain employs TRBV6-1 and TRBJ1-2, with 7 positions matching TRBD1. CDR1 and CDR2 from the germline V gene are MNHNS and SASEGT. J gave up 8 bases and V 7 bases, and 10 bases lay outside the gene matches. The length of the CDR3 is 13 residues.

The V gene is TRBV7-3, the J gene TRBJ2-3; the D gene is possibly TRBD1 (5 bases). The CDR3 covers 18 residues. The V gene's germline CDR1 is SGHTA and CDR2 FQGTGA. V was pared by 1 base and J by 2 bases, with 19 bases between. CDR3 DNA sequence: TGTGCCAGCAGCTTAAGGGCAGGTGGGCAGGGTCTCACAGATACGCAGTATTTT. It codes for CASSLRAGGQGLTDTQYF.

In DNA form, the CDR3 reads TGTGCCAGCAGCACTAGCGGGGGAACGCCTTACGAGCAGTACTTC. It yields the protein CASSTSGGTPYEQYF. The chain has TRBV7-2 and TRBJ2-7, with 11 bases fitting TRBD2. The V and J ends lost 5 bases and 4 bases, in that order; junction bases with no gene match: 7. The length of the CDR3 is 15 residues. Germline V gene data show CDR1 as SGHTA and CDR2 as FQGNSA.

In DNA, the CDR3 is TGTGCCAGCAGCTTAGCTAGCGGTGGGTCAGATACGCAGTATTTT. This translates into CASSLASGGSDTQYF. This chain connects TRBV11-2 to TRBJ2-3, with 7 bases that match TRBD2. Germline V gives CDR1 SGHAT, CDR2 FQNNGV. V shed 1 base, J shed 4 bases, and the junction held 5 bases outside the gene matches. The CDR3 consists of 15 residues.

Here the CDR3 DNA reads TGTGCCAGCAGCGGAGCGACTAGCGGGAGATGGTCCCACGAGCAGTACTTC. This codes for CASSGATSGRWSHEQYF. The chain couples TRBV11-1 to TRBJ2-7; the match to TRBD2 covers 12 bases. The CDR3 totals 17 residues. The V gene's germline CDR1 is SGHAT and CDR2 FQDESV (reference sequence). The ends lost 5 bases at V and 5 bases at J; junction bases unmatched: 13.

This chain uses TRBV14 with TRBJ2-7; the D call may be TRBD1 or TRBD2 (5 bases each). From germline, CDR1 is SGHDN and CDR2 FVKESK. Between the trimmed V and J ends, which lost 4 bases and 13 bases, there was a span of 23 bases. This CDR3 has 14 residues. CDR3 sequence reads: CASSPLGQGPSPYF. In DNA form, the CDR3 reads TGTGCCAGCAGCCCTTTGGGGCAGGGACCCTCTCCTTACTTC.

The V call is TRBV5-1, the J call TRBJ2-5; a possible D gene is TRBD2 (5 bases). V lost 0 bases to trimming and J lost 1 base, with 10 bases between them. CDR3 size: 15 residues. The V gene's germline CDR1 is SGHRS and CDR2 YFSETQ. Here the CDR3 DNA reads TGCGCCAGCAGCTTGGGGGCTAGCAGCCAAGAGACCCAGTACTTC. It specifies CASSLGASSQETQYF.

The CDR3 nucleotides read TGCGCCAGCCGTCAACTAGCGGGAGCCGGGGAGCTGTTTTTT. Its protein product is CASRQLAGAGELFF. The chain couples TRBV10-2 to TRBJ2-2; TRBD2 matches 11 bases. V was pared by 8 bases and J by 6 bases, with 5 bases of the junction left unmatched. The CDR3 length is 14 residues. CDR1 and CDR2 (germline): WSHSY, SAAADI.